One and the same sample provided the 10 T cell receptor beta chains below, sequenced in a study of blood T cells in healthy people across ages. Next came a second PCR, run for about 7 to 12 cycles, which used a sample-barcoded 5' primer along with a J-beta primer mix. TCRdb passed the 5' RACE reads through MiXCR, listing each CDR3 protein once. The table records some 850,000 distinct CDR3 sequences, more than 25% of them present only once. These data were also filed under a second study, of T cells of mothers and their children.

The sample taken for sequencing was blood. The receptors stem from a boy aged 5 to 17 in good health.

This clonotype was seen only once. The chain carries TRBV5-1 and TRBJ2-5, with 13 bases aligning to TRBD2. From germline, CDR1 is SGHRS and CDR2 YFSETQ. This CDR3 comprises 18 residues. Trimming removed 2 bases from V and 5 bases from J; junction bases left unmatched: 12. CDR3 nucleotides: TGCGCCAGCAGCTTACCCACTACTAGCGGGGGGGCCGGGGAGACCCAGTACTTC. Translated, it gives CASSLPTTSGGAGETQYF.

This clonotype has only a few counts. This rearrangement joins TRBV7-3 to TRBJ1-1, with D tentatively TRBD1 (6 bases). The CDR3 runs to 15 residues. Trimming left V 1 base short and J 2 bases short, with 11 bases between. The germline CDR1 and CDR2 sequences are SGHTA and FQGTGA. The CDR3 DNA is TGTGCCAGCAGCTTAAATGCGGGACATAACACTGAAGCTTTCTTT. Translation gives CASSLNAGHNTEAFF. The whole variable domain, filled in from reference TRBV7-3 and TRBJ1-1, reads GAGVSQTPSNKVTEKGKYVELRCDPISGHTALYWYRQSLGQGPEFLIYFQGTGAADDSGLPNDRFFAVRPEGSVSTLKIQRTERGDSAVYLCASSLNAGHNTEAFFGQGTRLTVV.

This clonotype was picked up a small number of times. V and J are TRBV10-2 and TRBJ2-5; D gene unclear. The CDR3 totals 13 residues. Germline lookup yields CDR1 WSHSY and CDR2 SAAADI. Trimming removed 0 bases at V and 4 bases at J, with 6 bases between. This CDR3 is CASSESRLETQYF. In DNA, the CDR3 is TGCGCCAGCAGTGAGTCAAGGTTAGAGACCCAGTACTTC.

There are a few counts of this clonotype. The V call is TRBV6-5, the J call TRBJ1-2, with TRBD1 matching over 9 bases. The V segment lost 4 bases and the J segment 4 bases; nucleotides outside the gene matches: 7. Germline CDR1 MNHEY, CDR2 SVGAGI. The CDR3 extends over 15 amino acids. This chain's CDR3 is CASSWGGQGIYGYTF. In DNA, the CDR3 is TGTGCCAGCAGTTGGGGCGGACAGGGGATCTATGGCTACACCTTC.

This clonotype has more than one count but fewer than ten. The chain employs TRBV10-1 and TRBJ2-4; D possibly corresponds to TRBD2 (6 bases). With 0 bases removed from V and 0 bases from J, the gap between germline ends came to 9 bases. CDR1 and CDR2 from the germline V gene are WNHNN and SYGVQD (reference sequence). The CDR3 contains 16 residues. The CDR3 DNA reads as TGCGCCAGCAGTGAGTCGACGGGAGAAGCCAAAAACATTCAGTACTTC. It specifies CASSESTGEAKNIQYF.

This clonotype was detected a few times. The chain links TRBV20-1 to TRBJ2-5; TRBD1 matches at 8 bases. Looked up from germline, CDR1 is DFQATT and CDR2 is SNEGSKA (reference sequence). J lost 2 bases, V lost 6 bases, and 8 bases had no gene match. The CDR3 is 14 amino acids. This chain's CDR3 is CSAGGQGRQETQYF. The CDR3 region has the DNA TGCAGTGCCGGCGGACAGGGAAGACAAGAGACCCAGTACTTC.

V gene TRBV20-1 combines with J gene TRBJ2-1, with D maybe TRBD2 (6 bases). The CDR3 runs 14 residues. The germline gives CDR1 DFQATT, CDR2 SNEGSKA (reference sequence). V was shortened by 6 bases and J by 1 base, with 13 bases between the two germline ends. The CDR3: CSAIDGGSYNEQFF. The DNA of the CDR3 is TGCAGTGCAATCGACGGGGGTTCCTACAATGAGCAGTTCTTC.

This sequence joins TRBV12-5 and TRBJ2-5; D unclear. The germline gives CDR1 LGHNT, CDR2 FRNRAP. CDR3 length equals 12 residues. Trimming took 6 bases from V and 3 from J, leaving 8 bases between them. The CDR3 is CASGPLEETQYF. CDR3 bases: TGTGCTAGTGGACCTCTAGAAGAGACCCAGTACTTC.

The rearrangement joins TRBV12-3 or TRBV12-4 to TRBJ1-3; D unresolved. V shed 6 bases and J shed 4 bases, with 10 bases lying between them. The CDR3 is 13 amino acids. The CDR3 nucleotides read TGTGCCAGCAGGTCCCCGAAAGGAAACACCATATATTTT. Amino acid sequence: CASRSPKGNTIYF.

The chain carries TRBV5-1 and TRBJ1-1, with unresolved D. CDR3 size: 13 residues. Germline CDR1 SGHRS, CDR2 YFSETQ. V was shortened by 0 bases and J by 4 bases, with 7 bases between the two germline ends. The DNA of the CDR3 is TGCGCCAGCAGCTTGGGGTCGACCACTGAAGCTTTCTTT. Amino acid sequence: CASSLGSTTEAFF.